A selection of T cell receptor beta chains follows, all from one sample in a study of T-cell memory formation after mild COVID-19. TCRdb used MiXCR to reprocess the 5' RACE reads, holding one entry per CDR3 protein. The data show some 110,000 distinct CDR3 sequences, over 15% seen once. Sample: PBMCs or a T cell subset sorted from them (not recorded which). These receptors all stem from an adult woman who had mild COVID-19 (a few samples of this study predate the infection). Cell type and time point are not known. Each CDR3 is given with its conserved first and last residue. The order of the fields is CDR3 protein, V gene.

CASSLGHDGYTF	TRBV5-1
CSARPQGVGEKLFF	TRBV20-1
CASSPHAGLGGGTALEETQYF	TRBV5-1
CSVEGQRPRDEQFF	TRBV29-1
CASSGTSGGFYEQYF	TRBV12-3/TRBV12-4
CASSPRGAASPYEQYF	TRBV4-1
CASSADSTDTQYF	TRBV6-4
CASSGPGGDWEQYF	TRBV25-1
CASSDPNPTDTQYF	TRBV4-2
CATSETGGQPQHF	TRBV24-1
CASSGLAGGATRGDTQYF	TRBV11-2
CASSYSADSSYEQYF	TRBV6-5
CSARDPAGNTEAFF	TRBV20-1
CASSRGGNQPQHF	TRBV12-3/TRBV12-4
CASSSASSDEQYF	TRBV7-9
CASSQDRGSSYNEQFF	TRBV3-1
CASSEGEGIGHYGYTF	TRBV10-2
CAWSVKRGGLLDGYTF	TRBV30
CASSDRRGPNTEAFF	TRBV2
CASSLGTEPYEQYF	TRBV5-6
CASGTLSDEQYF	TRBV27
CASRKGPYTF	TRBV28
CASSVLVPDTQYF	TRBV27